This TCR beta chain was observed in a study of T cell responses to AZD1222 COVID-19 vaccine. The repertoire was sequenced with immunoSEQ multiplex PCR; TCRdb's copy has only in-frame clones and lacks some. The sample contains fewer than 200,000 clones, around 92% of which appear only once. Remarks on this clone: Within the sample, other DNA sequences also encode this same CDR3.

This specimen consisted of peripheral blood, obtained on day 0 of AZD1222 vaccination. The origin of this receptor is an adult in good health.

Here the CDR3 reads CASSPGNQPQHF. The CDR3 DNA reads as TGTGCCAGCTCACCAGGAAATCAGCCCCAGCATTTT. The chain has TRBV18 and TRBJ1-5; D unresolved. V lost 2 bases, J lost 4 bases, and 3 bases lay in between. In germline, CDR1 is KGHSH, CDR2 LQKENI. The CDR3 consists of 12 residues.